Described below is a single T cell receptor beta chain sequence and its context. The CDR3 loop spans 14 amino acids. With 3 bases clipped from V and 2 bases from J, the junction kept 3 bases outside the gene matches. Germline CDR1 and CDR2: SGHRS and YFSETQ. As originally analysed: Counts of nucleated cells, estimated from reference gene primer amplification, were obtained. Profiling relied on immunoSEQ multiplex PCR, and the TCRdb table lists in-frame clones only, not all of them. The V and J calls and clone size are taken from that table; D and trimming were inferred from the DNA. This table has roughly 60,000 clones, approximately 77% appearing once. These data are taken from a study of blood T cell repertoires in COVID-19. Study-level information: Sample material is recorded as cDNA or gDNA derived from T cells, B-cell-depleted T cells, or PBMCs.

The sequencing input was peripheral blood. The chain uses TRBV5-1 and TRBJ2-5, with 8 nucleotides matching TRBD2. This clonotype was obtained from a human donor in a cohort sampled during active COVID-19. Here the CDR3 reads CASSSTSGQETQYF. CDR3 in DNA: TGCGCCAGCAGCTCCACTAGCGGACAAGAGACCCAGTACTTC.